The 19 T cell receptor beta chains given below trace back to one sample, sequenced in a study of blood T cell repertoires in COVID-19. Generated by immunoSEQ multiplex PCR, the TCRdb table keeps only in-frame clones and is missing some. The table shows roughly 380,000 clones, with approximately 87% occurring only once. Sequenced material: PBMCs or T cells enriched from blood (not recorded which). These receptors were obtained from a man aged 25-45 years who had recovered from COVID-19.

The chain combines TRBV28 with TRBJ1-5, with D possibly being TRBD1 (6 bases). CDR3 length equals 13 residues. Trimming took 7 bases from V and 6 from J, leaving 13 bases between them. The germline V gene has CDR1 MDHEN and CDR2 SYDVKM. CDR3 in DNA: TGTGCCAGCAATAGGGGGATACGTCAGCCCCAGCATTTT. Translating it yields CASNRGIRQPQHF. Full variable domain (rest looked up from reference TRBV28 and TRBJ1-5): DVKVTQSSRYLVKRTGEKVFLECVQDMDHENMFWYRQDPGLGLRLIYFSYDVKMKEKGDIPEGYSVSREKKERFSLILESASTNQTSMYLCASNRGIRQPQHFGDGTRLSIL.

This clone was counted a single time. The CDR3 sequence is CASRTGPETQYF. CDR3 DNA: TGTGCCAGCAGGACAGGGCCCGAGACCCAGTACTTC. The gene calls are TRBV25-1 and TRBJ2-5, with 7 nucleotides matching TRBD1. Trimming at V came to 6 bases and at J to 5 bases, leaving 3 bases not matched to a gene. Germline CDR1 MGHDK, CDR2 SYGVNS. The CDR3 covers 12 residues. Filled out from reference TRBV25-1 and TRBJ2-5, the complete variable domain reads EADIYQTPRYLVIGTGKKITLECSQTMGHDKMYWYQQDPGMELHLIHYSYGVNSTEKGDLSSESTVSRIRTEHFPLTLESARPSHTSQYLCASRTGPETQYFGPGTRLLVL.

This clone appeared once. The chain couples TRBV6-6 to TRBJ2-7; D is ambiguous. The CDR3 is 11 residues long. Trimming left V 8 bases short and J 2 bases short, with 7 bases between. The germline V gene has CDR1 MNHNY and CDR2 SVGAGI (reference sequence). The CDR3 bases are TGTGCCAGCTGGCAGGCCTACGAGCAGTACTTC. Translating gives CASWQAYEQYF.

The chain has TRBV30 and TRBJ1-1; 8 bases match TRBD1. The CDR3 loop spans 15 amino acids. Germline V CDR1 and CDR2: GTSNPN, SVGIG (reference sequence). V shed 0 bases and J 0 bases; nucleotides not matched to a gene: 3. The chain's CDR3 is CAWSVQDRVNTEAFF. CDR3 in DNA: TGTGCCTGGAGTGTACAGGACAGGGTGAACACTGAAGCTTTCTTT.

The chain has TRBV27 and TRBJ2-4; the D gene is possibly TRBD2 (5 bases). The ends were cut back, 8 bases at V and 6 bases at J, with 20 bases in the middle. Germline V CDR1 and CDR2: MNHEY, SMNVEV (reference sequence). The CDR3 covers 15 residues. This chain's CDR3 is CASFSGLPGVNIQYF. CDR3 DNA: TGTGCCAGCTTCTCTGGACTCCCAGGAGTAAACATTCAGTACTTC.

This clone was detected once. The chain employs TRBV6-5 and TRBJ1-1; D might be TRBD1 (5 bases). The CDR3 runs 12 residues. Per the germline V gene, CDR1 is MNHEY and CDR2 is SVGAGI. Trimming shortened V by 11 bases and J by 3 bases, and 13 bases separated the two germline ends. CDR3 coding DNA: TGTGCCTCACTCGGGGGTTACACTGAAGCTTTCTTT. It translates to CASLGGYTEAFF.

The DNA of the CDR3 is TGTGCCAGCAGTACAGGGGCTCTGTATGGCTACACCTTC. Translated: CASSTGALYGYTF. This chain uses TRBV6-2 or TRBV6-3 with TRBJ1-2; TRBD1 matches at 7 bases. The CDR3 spans 13 residues. The V and J ends lost 5 bases and 5 bases, in that order; junction bases with no gene match: 5. CDR1 and CDR2 (germline): MNHEY, SVGEGT.

There are a few counts of this clone. The chain employs TRBV9 and TRBJ2-5; a possible D gene is TRBD2 (7 bases). The CDR3 runs to 14 residues. The V end lost 3 bases, the J end lost 1 base, and 10 bases lay between the germline ends. Per germline, CDR1 SGDLS and CDR2 YYNGEE. CDR3 DNA sequence: TGTGCCAGCAGCGGAGGGGGGGCCCAAGAGACCCAGTACTTC. This gives the protein CASSGGGAQETQYF.

J is TRBJ2-2 and V is TRBV5-6, with TRBD1 identical over 9 bases. V was pared by 4 bases and J by 7 bases, with 8 bases of the junction left unmatched. Germline V gene lookup returns CDR1 SGHDT and CDR2 YYEEEE. This CDR3 contains 15 residues. This CDR3 reads CASSQTGGEGGELFF. The DNA for the CDR3 is TGTGCCAGCAGCCAAACAGGGGGCGAGGGCGGGGAGCTGTTTTTT.

This clone has a single count. This sequence joins TRBV28 and TRBJ2-1; possible D gene TRBD1, 5 bases. The V gene lost 5 bases and the J gene lost 8 bases, with 19 bases spanning the gap. The CDR3 is 15 residues long. Germline V gene sequence: CDR1 MDHEN, CDR2 SYDVKM. CDR3 bases: TGTGCCAGCAGTCCCGCGCGATCAGGGAAAGATGAGCAGTTCTTC. Protein product: CASSPARSGKDEQFF.

This chain connects TRBV18 to TRBJ2-5; 8 nucleotides match TRBD2. The length of the CDR3 is 15 residues. V lost 3 bases, J lost 5 bases, and 8 bases stayed unmatched. In germline, CDR1 is KGHSH, CDR2 LQKENI. CDR3 in amino acids: CASSPGTRGLETQYF. The DNA for the CDR3 is TGTGCCAGCTCACCCGGGACTAGGGGATTGGAGACCCAGTACTTC.

The V gene is TRBV27, the J gene TRBJ2-7; perhaps TRBD1 as D (6 bases). Germline V gives CDR1 MNHEY, CDR2 SMNVEV (reference sequence). The CDR3 runs to 12 residues. Trimming removed 6 bases at V and 4 bases at J, with 10 bases between. This CDR3 reads CASSRTGYEQYF. In DNA, the CDR3 is TGTGCCAGCAGCCGAACAGGGTACGAGCAGTACTTC.

The chain carries TRBV27 and TRBJ2-3, with D maybe TRBD2 (7 bases). Germline-derived CDR1 and CDR2 are MNHEY and SMNVEV (reference sequence). Trimming removed 5 bases at V and 6 bases at J, with 18 bases between. The CDR3 is 15 amino acids. For the CDR3, the DNA is TGTGCCAGCAGTGCCTGGGGGGGCCCGGTGGATACGCAGTATTTT. As protein: CASSAWGGPVDTQYF.

The chain recombines TRBV9 with TRBJ1-3; TRBD1 matches 7 bases. CDR1 and CDR2 (germline): SGDLS, YYNGEE. Unmatched junction bases numbered 5, after V lost 4 bases and J lost 1 base. This CDR3 region has 15 residues. The CDR3 DNA sequence: TGTGCCAGCAGCTCCTCAGGGGGGTCTGGAAACACCATATATTTT. Amino acid sequence: CASSSSGGSGNTIYF.

The chain carries TRBV27 and TRBJ2-3, with TRBD1 as a possible D gene (6 bases). The V gene lost 5 bases and the J gene lost 1 base, with 10 bases spanning the gap. Germline CDR1 and CDR2: MNHEY and SMNVEV (reference sequence). The CDR3 runs to 14 residues. Here the CDR3 DNA reads TGTGCCAGCAGTCAGGGGATTGGCACAGATACGCAGTATTTT. This translates into CASSQGIGTDTQYF.

With regard to this clone: Additional DNA sequences in this sample encode the identical CDR3. J is TRBJ1-1 and V is TRBV19; 10 bases line up with TRBD1. Germline CDR1 LNHDA, CDR2 SQIVND (reference sequence). The CDR3 runs to 16 residues. The J segment lost 0 bases and the V segment lost 1 base, leaving 2 bases of the junction unmatched. CDR3 in DNA: TGTGCCAGTAGTATAGGGACAGGGGGTATGAACACTGAAGCTTTCTTT. The encoded protein is CASSIGTGGMNTEAFF.

In this sample, this clone turned up a few times. The V gene is TRBV25-1, the J gene TRBJ2-7; tentative D call: TRBD1 (6 bases). V shed 6 bases and J shed 6 bases, with 12 bases lying between them. This CDR3 is 12 amino acids long. Looked up from germline, CDR1 is MGHDK and CDR2 is SYGVNS. This CDR3 is CASRTGFSEQYF. CDR3 in DNA: TGTGCCAGCAGAACAGGGTTTTCCGAGCAGTACTTC.

The genes are TRBV9 and TRBJ2-3; 9 nucleotides align to TRBD1. The germline gives CDR1 SGDLS, CDR2 YYNGEE. J gave up 4 bases and V 5 bases, and 11 bases lay outside the gene matches. The CDR3 is 16 amino acids. The CDR3 here is CASRPPGQGISDTQYF. The DNA of the CDR3 is TGTGCCAGCAGACCTCCCGGACAGGGGATATCAGATACGCAGTATTTT.

This clone was counted between two and nine times. The J gene is TRBJ1-1, the V gene TRBV6-5; TRBD1 is a possible D gene (5 bases). V was pared by 6 bases and J by 4 bases, with 15 bases between. In germline, CDR1 is MNHEY, CDR2 SVGAGI. The CDR3 loop spans 14 amino acids. The CDR3 is CASRPGLSSTEAFF. The CDR3 DNA follows: TGTGCCAGCAGACCAGGGTTATCCAGCACTGAAGCTTTCTTT.